These T cell receptor beta chains were read from a single sample in a study of cytomegalovirus exposure and HLA in healthy donors. TCRdb's table, derived via immunoSEQ multiplex PCR, lists solely in-frame clones and lacks some. The sample shows 90,000 to 110,000 clones, roughly 70% of them seen only once. The material sequenced was PBMCs. These receptors were obtained from a man aged 35 to 55 in good health and CMV-seronegative. The CDR3 runs from the conserved cysteine through the conserved F or W. Only some rows state a clone size, as once, few, many or a class for expanded clones.

v_call clone_size cdr3_aa
TRBV29-1 NA CSVVMGAVTQYF
TRBV19 NA CASSTPSMGRRLNQPQHF
TRBV5-6 NA CASSFGTGGDLYTEAFF
TRBV6-5 NA CASSYSAGINGYTF
TRBV15 few CATAKRRSDEKLFF
TRBV15 NA CATSHTVQTGSYEQYF
TRBV6-5 once CASSFSSNQPQHF
TRBV4-1 NA CASSPYPDGTYGDEQFF
TRBV19 NA CASSRRPGEKLFF
TRBV9 NA CASSAGTANTGELFF
TRBV5-1 few CASSFGTSMSGETQYF
TRBV4-2 NA CASSQDHPYSGDGYTF
TRBV11-1 NA CASSTSSGNTIYF
TRBV6-5 NA CASSYGANDNSPLHF
TRBV27 once CASSFTGNEQFF
TRBV7-9 NA CASTPGLLMEGYTF
TRBV27 NA CASSLESSVMGGYEQYF
TRBV30 once CAWSAGSGSNQPQHF
TRBV18 NA CASSPLTSGGSGIQYF
TRBV6-1 NA CASSEPQGTGTEAFF
TRBV28 NA CASSDSGTGGRGANVLTF
TRBV11-1 NA CASRRGTNEKLFF